These 23 T cell receptor beta chains came from one sample sequenced in a study of shared clonotypes between healthy human individuals. Libraries were prepared by immunoSEQ multiplex PCR; TCRdb keeps only in-frame clonotypes and omits some of them. The data show millions of clones, 85% to 95% seen once. Source material: naive CD4+ T cells sorted from blood. Noted subset: CD45RA+ positively selected. The receptors were gathered from a man aged 18 to 35 in good health.

V usage is TRBV6-5 and J usage is TRBJ2-2; a possible D gene is TRBD2 (5 bases). Germline V gene lookup returns CDR1 MNHEY and CDR2 SVGAGI. V gave up 8 bases and J gave up 1 base, with 14 bases separating them. The CDR3 is made up of 15 amino acids. CDR3 in DNA: TGTGCCAGCGGAGCCAGCGGTCTGAACACCGGGGAGCTGTTTTTT. The encoded protein is CASGASGLNTGELFF.

DNA for the CDR3: TGTGCCAGCAGCAGCGACGGACAGGGCTTAGGGAGAACTGAAGCTTTCTTT. Protein product: CASSSDGQGLGRTEAFF. V usage is TRBV7-8 and J usage is TRBJ1-1, with 8 positions matching TRBD1. The germline V gene encodes CDR1 SGHVS and CDR2 FQNEAQ. The V gene end was trimmed by 5 bases and the J gene end by 5 bases; junction bases not matched to a gene: 16. The CDR3 totals 17 residues.

This chain connects TRBV5-1 to TRBJ2-1, with D uncertain. Germline-derived CDR1 and CDR2 are SGHRS and YFSETQ. The CDR3 runs to 14 residues. V was cut by 2 bases and J by 3 bases, with 9 bases left in between. The chain's CDR3 is CASSFGVRYNEQFF. DNA for the CDR3: TGCGCCAGCAGCTTTGGGGTTCGCTACAATGAGCAGTTCTTC.

The chain recombines TRBV18 with TRBJ2-5; no clear D gene. Judging by the DNA end, TRBJ2-7 fits better; the J call may be wrong. Germline CDR1 is KGHSH and CDR2 is LQKENI. The CDR3 is 13 residues long. This CDR3 reads CASSPPSAYEQYF. The CDR3 bases are TGTGCCAGCTCACCACCATCCGCCTACGAGCAGTACTTC.

This clone was detected a few times. The CDR3 loop reads CASSRGGELAKNIQYF. CDR3 nucleotides: TGTGCCAGCAGCAGAGGGGGGGAGCTAGCCAAAAACATTCAGTACTTC. The gene calls are TRBV5-8 and TRBJ2-4; possibly TRBD2 for D (7 bases). Germline values: CDR1 SGHTS, CDR2 YDEGEE. There are 16 residues in the CDR3. The V and J ends lost 4 bases and 0 bases respectively, with 14 bases between them.

V is TRBV5-1 and J is TRBJ2-1; D is unresolved. Trimming took 4 bases from V and 2 from J, leaving 10 bases between them. This CDR3 is built from 14 residues. CDR1 SGHRS and CDR2 YFSETQ come from the germline V gene. The CDR3 is CASSPRPPYNEQFF. CDR3 bases: TGCGCCAGCAGCCCTAGGCCTCCCTACAATGAGCAGTTCTTC.

About this clone: The sample carries other DNA sequences with the same CDR3. The CDR3 loop reads CASSLEGGPYNEQFF. CDR3 DNA sequence: TGCGCCAGCAGCTTGGAAGGGGGTCCCTACAATGAGCAGTTCTTC. The chain combines TRBV5-1 with TRBJ2-1; D is possibly TRBD1 (6 bases). The length of the CDR3 is 15 residues. Germline lookup yields CDR1 SGHRS and CDR2 YFSETQ. With 0 bases removed from V and 2 bases from J, the gap between germline ends came to 9 bases. Full variable domain (missing parts from reference TRBV5-1 and TRBJ2-1): KAGVTQTPRYLIKTRGQQVTLSCSPISGHRSVSWYQQTPGQGLQFLFEYFSETQRNKGNFPGRFSGRQFSNSRSEMNVSTLELGDSALYLCASSLEGGPYNEQFFGPGTRLTVL.

The chain uses TRBV19 and TRBJ1-2; a possible D gene is TRBD1 (5 bases). The CDR3 contains 14 residues. Looked up from germline, CDR1 is LNHDA and CDR2 is SQIVND (reference sequence). Deletions cut 4 bases from V and 4 bases from J, with 13 bases between. Here the CDR3 reads CASSTLSDSYGYTF. The CDR3 coding sequence is TGTGCCAGTAGTACACTCAGCGACAGCTATGGCTACACCTTC.

This sequence joins TRBV5-6 and TRBJ1-1; D not certain. The CDR3 loop spans 15 amino acids. Per the germline V gene, CDR1 is SGHDT and CDR2 is YYEEEE. The ends were cut back, 10 bases at V and 2 bases at J, with 21 bases in the middle. The CDR3 bases are TGTGCCGTTCCTAGACCCTGGGAAGCCAACACTGAAGCTTTCTTT. Translating gives CAVPRPWEANTEAFF.

The CDR3 DNA sequence: TGTGCCAGCAGTTCCGCAAACAATCAGCCCCAGCATTTT. It yields the protein CASSSANNQPQHF. This chain connects TRBV6-6 to TRBJ1-5; no reliable D call. V lost 4 bases to trimming and J lost 3 bases, with 7 bases between them. Germline V gene lookup returns CDR1 MNHNY and CDR2 SVGAGI (reference sequence). This CDR3 has 13 amino acids.

A note on this clone: Other nucleotide sequences in the sample specify the same CDR3. The chain is built from TRBV5-6 and TRBJ1-6, with D maybe TRBD1 (5 bases). Germline values: CDR1 SGHDT, CDR2 YYEEEE. CDR3 size: 16 residues. The V end lost 1 base, the J end lost 0 bases, and 8 bases lay between the germline ends. The DNA for the CDR3 is TGTGCCAGCAGCTTGAGGGGAAGCTCCTATAATTCACCCCTCCACTTT. Its translation: CASSLRGSSYNSPLHF. Complete variable domain (other parts from reference TRBV5-6 and TRBJ1-6): DAGVTQSPTHLIKTRGQQVTLRCSPKSGHDTVSWYQQALGQGPQFIFQYYEEEERQRGNFPDRFSGHQFPNYSSELNVNALLLGDSALYLCASSLRGSSYNSPLHFGNGTRLTVT.

The CDR3 DNA reads as TGCGCCAGCAGAACGGGGGCAGCGGGTAACTACGAGCAGTACTTC. Residues: CASRTGAAGNYEQYF. The V call is TRBV4-1, the J call TRBJ2-7; D possibly matches TRBD1 or TRBD2 (6 bases each). The CDR3 runs to 15 residues. The germline V gene has CDR1 MGHRA and CDR2 YSYEKL. With 6 bases removed from V and 3 bases from J, the gap between germline ends came to 18 bases.

This chain links TRBV5-1 with TRBJ2-7; weak D call: TRBD2 (5 bases). Germline CDR1 and CDR2: SGHRS and YFSETQ. CDR3 length: 16 amino acids. V lost 0 bases, J lost 3 bases, and 16 bases lay in between. The CDR3 nucleotides are TGCGCCAGCAGCTTGGGACTCTATGGCGGGTACTACGAGCAGTACTTC. Protein sequence: CASSLGLYGGYYEQYF.

J is TRBJ2-3 and V is TRBV11-2; 7 nucleotides align to TRBD2. CDR3 length: 17 residues. CDR1 is SGHAT and CDR2 is FQNNGV in the germline V gene. Germline trimming cut 1 base from V and 3 bases from J; bases unmatched to any gene: 10. CDR3 coding DNA: TGTGCCAGCAGCTTAGTTCCAGCGGGAACAGGTACAGATACGCAGTATTTT. As protein: CASSLVPAGTGTDTQYF.

This sequence joins TRBV7-9 and TRBJ2-7; D tentatively fits TRBD1 or TRBD2 (6 bases each). This CDR3 is 13 amino acids long. From germline, CDR1 is SEHNR and CDR2 FQNEAQ (reference sequence). V was trimmed by 9 bases and J by 4 bases, leaving 16 bases between them. This CDR3 reads CASRTGAGYEQYF. The CDR3 coding sequence is TGTGCCAGTCGAACGGGGGCAGGGTACGAGCAGTACTTC.

Only one count was recorded for this clone. Here the CDR3 DNA reads TGCGCCAGCAGTCGAACACCGCTCGACAGGGGCCAAGAGACCCAGTACTTC. The encoded protein is CASSRTPLDRGQETQYF. The rearrangement joins TRBV5-1 to TRBJ2-5; 8 nucleotides align to TRBD1. The CDR3 has 17 residues. From germline, CDR1 is SGHRS and CDR2 YFSETQ. Trimming removed 5 bases from V and 1 base from J; junction bases left unmatched: 13.

The chain links TRBV9 to TRBJ2-1; 11 bases map to TRBD2. Germline V gene lookup returns CDR1 SGDLS and CDR2 YYNGEE. V was clipped by 4 bases and J by 6 bases; unmatched bases: 18. The length of the CDR3 is 19 residues. CDR3 protein: CASSTTMSIAGGSRNEQFF. CDR3 nucleotides: TGTGCCAGCAGCACAACGATGAGTATAGCGGGAGGGAGTCGCAATGAGCAGTTCTTC.

The chain carries TRBV4-1 and TRBJ1-5; 8 nucleotides line up with TRBD1. The ends lost 1 base at V and 0 bases at J; junction bases unmatched: 11. Germline CDR1 and CDR2: MGHRA and YSYEKL. The CDR3 consists of 19 residues. In nucleotides, the CDR3 is TGCGCCAGCAGCCAAGGGCCCCCGCAGGGGGCGGTTAGCAATCAGCCCCAGCATTTT. This translates into CASSQGPPQGAVSNQPQHF.

The chain carries TRBV18 and TRBJ1-4; D gene uncertain. Germline V gene data show CDR1 as KGHSH and CDR2 as LQKENI. V lost 3 bases to trimming and J lost 4 bases, with 12 bases between them. This CDR3 contains 15 residues. CDR3 loop: CASSPAVLGNEKLFF. CDR3 nucleotide sequence: TGTGCCAGCTCACCGGCAGTTCTTGGTAATGAAAAACTGTTTTTT.

The J gene is TRBJ2-5, the V gene TRBV7-2; tentative D call: TRBD1 (5 bases). Germline V CDR1 and CDR2: SGHTA, FQGNSA. The CDR3 is 16 amino acids. Trimming shortened V by 3 bases and J by 3 bases, and 17 bases separated the two germline ends. The CDR3 loop reads CASSFGWGLREETQYF. The DNA for the CDR3 is TGTGCCAGCAGCTTTGGGTGGGGCCTCAGGGAAGAGACCCAGTACTTC.

This chain connects TRBV2 to TRBJ2-2; D is undetermined. From germline, CDR1 is SNHLY and CDR2 FYNNEI. Trimming pared 2 bases from V and 1 base from J, leaving 8 bases between. The CDR3 is 15 amino acids. CDR3 sequence: CASSELGRNTGELFF. The CDR3 nucleotides are TGTGCCAGCAGTGAATTAGGACGGAACACCGGGGAGCTGTTTTTT.

The J gene is TRBJ1-5, the V gene TRBV28; D possibly corresponds to TRBD1 (5 bases). The CDR3 runs to 15 residues. V dropped 5 bases and J dropped 0 bases, with 11 bases sitting between them. In germline, CDR1 is MDHEN, CDR2 SYDVKM. CDR3 bases: TGTGCCAGCAGTAAACCAGGGTATAGCAATCAGCCCCAGCATTTT. Amino acids: CASSKPGYSNQPQHF.

The J gene is TRBJ1-3, the V gene TRBV7-9, with unresolved D. The ends were cut back, 1 base at V and 0 bases at J, with 10 bases in the middle. Germline V gene lookup returns CDR1 SEHNR and CDR2 FQNEAQ (reference sequence). The CDR3 has 16 amino acids. The CDR3 DNA reads as TGTGCCAGCAGCTTAGGGGTAGACGGCTCTGGAAACACCATATATTTT. Residues: CASSLGVDGSGNTIYF.